This T cell receptor (beta chain) was documented in a study of T-cell reconstitution after alpha-beta-depleted transplantation in children. Study-wide results and limits: Expanded graft clones, several hundred of them, were reportedly the source of alpha-beta T cells about two months after transplant. One year post-transplant, T-cell counts and diversity were largely derived from T cells produced anew.

The CDR3 length is 14 residues. The V and J ends lost 8 bases and 8 bases respectively, with 19 bases between them. The germline V gene has CDR1 SEHNR and CDR2 FQNEAQ (reference sequence). This clonotype was seen repeatedly, ten times or more. The antigen is unknown. Library preparation (for TCRbeta) was performed with unique molecular identifiers. TCRdb analysed the PCR reads with MiXCR anew, one entry per CDR3 protein. The sample yields under 250,000 distinct CDR3 sequences, approximately 7% seen once. This TCR was recovered from a boy younger than 10 with acute lymphoblastic leukemia, due to receive a stem cell transplant. The gene calls are TRBV7-9 and TRBJ2-1; D might be TRBD2 (6 bases). This specimen was PBMCs, taken before TCRalphabeta/CD19-depleted stem cell transplant. DNA for the CDR3: TGTGCCAGCCTCGGGGGTCGGGCTGGGGATGAGCAGTTCTTC. This sequence encodes CASLGGRAGDEQFF.